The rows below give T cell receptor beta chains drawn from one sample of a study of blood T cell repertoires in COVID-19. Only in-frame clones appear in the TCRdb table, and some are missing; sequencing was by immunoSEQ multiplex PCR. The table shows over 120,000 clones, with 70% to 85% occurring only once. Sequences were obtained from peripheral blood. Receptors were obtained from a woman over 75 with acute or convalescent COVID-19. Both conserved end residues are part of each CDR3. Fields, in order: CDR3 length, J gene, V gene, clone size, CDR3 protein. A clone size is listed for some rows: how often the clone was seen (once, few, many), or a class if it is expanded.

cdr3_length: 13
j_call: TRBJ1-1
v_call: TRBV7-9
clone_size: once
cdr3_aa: CASSTGGRTEAFF

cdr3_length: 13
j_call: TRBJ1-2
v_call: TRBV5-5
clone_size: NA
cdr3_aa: CASSLQGADGYTF

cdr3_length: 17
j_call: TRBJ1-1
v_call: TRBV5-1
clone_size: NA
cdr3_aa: CASSLGHGDRANTEAFF

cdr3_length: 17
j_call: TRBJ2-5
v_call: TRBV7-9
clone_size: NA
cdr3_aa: CASSSRLAGDNQETQYF

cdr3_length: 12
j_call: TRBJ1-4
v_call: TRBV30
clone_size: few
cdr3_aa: CAWSTGNEKLFF

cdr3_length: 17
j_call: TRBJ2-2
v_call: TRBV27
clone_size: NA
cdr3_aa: CASSLWRGFSASGELFF

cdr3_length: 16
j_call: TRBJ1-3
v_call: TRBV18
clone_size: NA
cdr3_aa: CASSQKQGNSGNTIYF

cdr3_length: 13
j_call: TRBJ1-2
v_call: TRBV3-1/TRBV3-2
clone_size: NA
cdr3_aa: CASSQDPAVGYTF

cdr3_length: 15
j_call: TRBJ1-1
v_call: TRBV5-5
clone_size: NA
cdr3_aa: CASSFSTGSNTEAFF

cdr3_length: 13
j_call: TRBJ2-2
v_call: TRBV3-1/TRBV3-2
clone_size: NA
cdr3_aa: CASSQARPGELFF

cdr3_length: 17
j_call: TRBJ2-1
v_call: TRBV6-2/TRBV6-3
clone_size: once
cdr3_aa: CASSYWGLAGGQNEQFF

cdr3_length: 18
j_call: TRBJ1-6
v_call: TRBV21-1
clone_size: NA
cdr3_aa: CASSKQGPGELHNSPLHF

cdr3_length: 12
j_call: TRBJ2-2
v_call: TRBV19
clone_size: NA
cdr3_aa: CASSIRGGELFF

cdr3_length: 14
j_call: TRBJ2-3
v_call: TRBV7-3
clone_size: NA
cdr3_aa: CASSLIERDSTQYF

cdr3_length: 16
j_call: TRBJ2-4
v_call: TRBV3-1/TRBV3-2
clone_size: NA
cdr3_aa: CASSQDRASGGDIQYF

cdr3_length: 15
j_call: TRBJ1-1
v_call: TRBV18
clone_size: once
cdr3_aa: CASSQGYGMNTEAFF

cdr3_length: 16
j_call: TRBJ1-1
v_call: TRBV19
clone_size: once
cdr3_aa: CASSPSGGIGNTEAFF

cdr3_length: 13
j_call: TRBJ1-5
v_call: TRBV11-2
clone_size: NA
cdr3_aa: CASSLGRFGPQHF

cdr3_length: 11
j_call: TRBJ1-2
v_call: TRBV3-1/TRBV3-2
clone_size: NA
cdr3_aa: CASSGEYGYTF

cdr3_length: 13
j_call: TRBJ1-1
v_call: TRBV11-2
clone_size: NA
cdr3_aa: CASSPDRGTEAFF

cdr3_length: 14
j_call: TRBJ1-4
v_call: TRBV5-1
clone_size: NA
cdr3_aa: CASKQDSRNEKLFF

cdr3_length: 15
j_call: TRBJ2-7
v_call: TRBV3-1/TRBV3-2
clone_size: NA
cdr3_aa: CASSQEPGWAGKQYF

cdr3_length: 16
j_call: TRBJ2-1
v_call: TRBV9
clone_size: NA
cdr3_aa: CASSVAGTSGYNEQFF

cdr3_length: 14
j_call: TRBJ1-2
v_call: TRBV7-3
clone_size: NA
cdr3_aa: CASSSGGTEYGYTF

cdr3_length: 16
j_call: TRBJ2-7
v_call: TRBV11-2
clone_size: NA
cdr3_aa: CASSSNLGQGAYEQYF

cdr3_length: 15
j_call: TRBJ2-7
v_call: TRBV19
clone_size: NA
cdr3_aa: CASSIGQLGFYEQYF

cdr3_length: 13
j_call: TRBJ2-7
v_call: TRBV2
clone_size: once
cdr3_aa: CATILSGVHEQYF

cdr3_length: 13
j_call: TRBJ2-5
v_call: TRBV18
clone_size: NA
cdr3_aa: CASSPTYQETQYF

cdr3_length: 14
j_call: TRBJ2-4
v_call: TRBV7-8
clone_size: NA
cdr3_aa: CASSLDRVESVQYF

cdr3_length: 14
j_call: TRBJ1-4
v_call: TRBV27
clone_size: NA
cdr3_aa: CASSSRDRQEKLFF

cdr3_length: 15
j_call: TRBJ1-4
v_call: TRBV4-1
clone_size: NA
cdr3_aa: CASSQDGQKREKLFF

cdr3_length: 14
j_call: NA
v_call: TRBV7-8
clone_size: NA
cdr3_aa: CASSNGQLDYEQYF

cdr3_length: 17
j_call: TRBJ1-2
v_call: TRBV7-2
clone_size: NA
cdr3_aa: CASSLGTGVRANYGYTF

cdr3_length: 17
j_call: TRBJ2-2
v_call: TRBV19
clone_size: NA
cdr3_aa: CASSISRSGGITGELFF

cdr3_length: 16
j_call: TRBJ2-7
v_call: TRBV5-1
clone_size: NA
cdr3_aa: CASGAFERGNSYEQYF

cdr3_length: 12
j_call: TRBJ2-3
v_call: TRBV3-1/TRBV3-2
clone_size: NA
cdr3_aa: CASSQGQDTQYF

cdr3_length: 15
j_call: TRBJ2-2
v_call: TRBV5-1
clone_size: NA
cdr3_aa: CASSFTGGGTGELFF

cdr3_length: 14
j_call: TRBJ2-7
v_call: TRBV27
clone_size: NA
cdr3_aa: CASSHRDREFLQYF

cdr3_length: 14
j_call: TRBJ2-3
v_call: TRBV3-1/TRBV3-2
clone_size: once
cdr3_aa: CASSQVSSTDTQYF

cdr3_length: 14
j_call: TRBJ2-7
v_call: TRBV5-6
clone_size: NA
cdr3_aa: CASSLGTGIYEQYF

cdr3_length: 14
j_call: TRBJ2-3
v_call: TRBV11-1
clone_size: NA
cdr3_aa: CASSPGLFSDTQYF

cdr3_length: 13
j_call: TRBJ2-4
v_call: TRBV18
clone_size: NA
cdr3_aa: CASSIGREDIQYF

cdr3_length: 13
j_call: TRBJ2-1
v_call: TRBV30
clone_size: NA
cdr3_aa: CAWSVLGANEQFF

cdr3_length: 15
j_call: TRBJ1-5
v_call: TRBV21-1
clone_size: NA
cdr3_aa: CASSKDDSSNQPQHF

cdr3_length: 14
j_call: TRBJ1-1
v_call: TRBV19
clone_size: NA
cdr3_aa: CASYLTGAHTEAFF

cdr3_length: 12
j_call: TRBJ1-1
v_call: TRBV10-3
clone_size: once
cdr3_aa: CASWSGDTEAFF

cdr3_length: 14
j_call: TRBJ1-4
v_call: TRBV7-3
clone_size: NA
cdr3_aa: CASSLGQGAGKLFF

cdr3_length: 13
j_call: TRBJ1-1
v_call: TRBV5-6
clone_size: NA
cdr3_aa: CASSLRGNTEAFF

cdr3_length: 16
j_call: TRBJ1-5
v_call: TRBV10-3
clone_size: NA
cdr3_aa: CAISESGQDLNQPQHF

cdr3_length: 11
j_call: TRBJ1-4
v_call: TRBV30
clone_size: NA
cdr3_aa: CAWSHGEKLFF

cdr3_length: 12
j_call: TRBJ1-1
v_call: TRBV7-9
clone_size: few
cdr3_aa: CASSPSGLEAFF

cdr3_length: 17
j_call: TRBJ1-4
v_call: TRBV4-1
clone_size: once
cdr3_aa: CASSQEAGPRTNEKLFF